Each of the 23 T cell receptor beta chains below was sequenced from the same sample in a study of early T cells in non-severe SARS-CoV-2 infection. Each CDR3 protein gets one entry after TCRdb re-called the 5' RACE reads with MiXCR. Of tens of thousands of distinct CDR3 sequences listed, roughly 15% were seen once; the top ten hold roughly 6%. The sample was whole blood. The origin of the receptors is an adult who was a healthcare worker with PCR-confirmed SARS-CoV-2 infection or an uninfected control (not recorded which).

The chain uses TRBV6-5 and TRBJ2-2, with 12 bases lining up with TRBD2. The CDR3 has 17 amino acids. Trimming took 6 bases from V and 2 from J; bases not matched to a gene: 7. Germline CDR1 and CDR2: MNHEY and SVGAGI. CDR3 residues: CASSPSGGATNTGELFF. In DNA, the CDR3 is TGTGCCAGCAGCCCTAGCGGGGGGGCGACTAACACCGGGGAGCTGTTTTTT.

The chain joins TRBV7-2 to TRBJ1-1, with a possible D match to TRBD1 (5 bases). V was trimmed by 4 bases and J by 1 base, leaving 19 bases between them. The CDR3 extends over 17 amino acids. Germline CDR1 reads SGHTA; CDR2 reads FQGNSA. Here the CDR3 DNA reads TGTGCCAGCAGCTCCCTAGGGGCCGCAATCCCGAACACTGAAGCTTTCTTT. Translating gives CASSSLGAAIPNTEAFF.

This clonotype was detected many times. V usage is TRBV27 and J usage is TRBJ2-1, with 11 bases that match TRBD1. After removal of 0 bases from V and 6 bases from J, the junction contained 4 bases not matched to a gene. This CDR3 has 16 residues. Germline CDR1 MNHEY, CDR2 SMNVEV (reference sequence). CDR3 residues: CASSLSGTGGANEQFF. The CDR3 DNA reads as TGTGCCAGCAGTTTATCGGGGACAGGGGGGGCCAATGAGCAGTTCTTC.

This clonotype was observed a few times. The genes are TRBV14 and TRBJ1-1, with unresolved D. The CDR3 runs to 12 residues. The V and J ends lost 4 bases and 0 bases respectively, with 3 bases between them. The germline V gene has CDR1 SGHDN and CDR2 FVKESK. The CDR3 sequence: CASSRMNTEAFF. CDR3 bases: TGTGCCAGCAGCCGGATGAACACTGAAGCTTTCTTT.

V gene TRBV11-2 combines with J gene TRBJ2-6, with D possibly matching TRBD1 (7 bases). CDR3 length: 18 residues. The ends were cut back, 5 bases at V and 0 bases at J, with 17 bases in the middle. CDR1 is SGHAT and CDR2 is FQNNGV in the germline V gene. CDR3 sequence: CASSRAGQTYSGANVLTF. CDR3 sequence (DNA): TGTGCCAGCAGCCGGGCGGGACAGACCTACTCTGGGGCCAACGTCCTGACTTTC.

This chain uses TRBV7-2 with TRBJ1-1; possibly TRBD1 for D (5 bases). Germline V gene lookup returns CDR1 SGHTA and CDR2 FQGNSA. V was cut by 1 base and J by 4 bases, with 13 bases left in between. This CDR3 is 15 amino acids long. The CDR3 sequence is CASSLGQGHFTEAFF. The CDR3 nucleotides are TGTGCCAGCAGCTTAGGACAAGGACACTTCACTGAAGCTTTCTTT.

CDR3 DNA: TGCGCCAGCAGTGAGTCGGGACAGGGTGTTTCTGAAGCTTTCTTT. Translating gives CASSESGQGVSEAFF. The chain couples TRBV10-1 to TRBJ1-1; 9 nucleotides line up with TRBD1. The CDR3 is 15 residues long. Germline-derived CDR1 and CDR2 are WNHNN and SYGVQD (reference sequence). The trim removed 0 bases at V and 6 bases at J, leaving 5 bases unmatched.

This clonotype has ten or more counts. The rearrangement uses TRBV3-1 and TRBJ2-3; the D gene is possibly TRBD2 (6 bases). CDR1 is LGHDT and CDR2 is YNNKEL in the germline V gene (reference sequence). The CDR3 extends over 14 amino acids. Between the trimmed V and J ends, which lost 4 bases and 0 bases, there was a span of 8 bases. CDR3 sequence reads: CASSPSASTDTQYF. In nucleotides, the CDR3 is TGTGCCAGCAGCCCTAGCGCTAGCACAGATACGCAGTATTTT.

This clonotype was detected ten times or more. The rearrangement uses TRBV9 and TRBJ2-7; a weak D match, TRBD1 (6 bases). V was clipped by 0 bases and J by 3 bases, with 10 bases between them. Germline CDR1 SGDLS, CDR2 YYNGEE. The CDR3 has 14 residues. CDR3 sequence (DNA): TGTGCCAGCAGCGTAGCAGGGGTGGGCTACGAGCAGTACTTC. Its protein is CASSVAGVGYEQYF. The whole variable domain, filled in from reference TRBV9 and TRBJ2-7, reads DSGVTQTPKHLITATGQRVTLRCSPRSGDLSVYWYQQSLDQGLQFLIQYYNGEERAKGNILERFSAQQFPDLHSELNLSSLELGDSALYFCASSVAGVGYEQYFGPGTRLTVT.

In nucleotides, the CDR3 is TGTGCCAGCAGCGTACAGGGGGCGAACACTGAAGCTTTCTTT. The encoded protein is CASSVQGANTEAFF. This chain connects TRBV12-3 or TRBV12-4 to TRBJ1-1, with TRBD1 matching 9 bases. V shed 6 bases, J shed 1 base, and the junction held 3 bases outside the gene matches. This CDR3 contains 14 residues.

V is TRBV6-5 and J is TRBJ2-7, with 12 bases that match TRBD1. With V trimmed by 6 bases and J by 4 bases, 1 base remained unmatched. The CDR3 is 13 residues long. Germline assignment: CDR1 MNHEY and CDR2 SVGAGI. CDR3 DNA sequence: TGTGCCAGCAGGGGACAGGGGGCATACGAGCAGTACTTC. Translated, it gives CASRGQGAYEQYF.

This clonotype was found a few times. The V call is TRBV11-2, the J call TRBJ2-1; 8 positions agree with TRBD2. Trimming at V came to 3 bases and at J to 5 bases, leaving 6 bases not matched to a gene. This CDR3 has 15 residues. Looked up from germline, CDR1 is SGHAT and CDR2 is FQNNGV. Written as DNA, the CDR3 is TGTGCCAGCAGCTTGAGCAGCGGGAGCAACAATGAGCAGTTCTTC. It codes for CASSLSSGSNNEQFF.

In this sample, this clonotype turned up a few times. This chain links TRBV20-1 with TRBJ2-4; tentatively, D is TRBD1 (6 bases). The CDR3 covers 18 residues. Germline loops: CDR1 DFQATT, CDR2 SNEGSKA (reference sequence). V lost 1 base and J 0 bases, leaving 19 bases between the germline ends. CDR3 protein: CSARVGQLYPLAKNIQYF. CDR3 nucleotides: TGCAGTGCTAGAGTTGGACAGTTATACCCCCTAGCCAAAAACATTCAGTACTTC.

This clonotype was detected ten times or more. This chain connects TRBV20-1 to TRBJ2-7, with 9 bases matching TRBD1. Germline trimming cut 3 bases from V and 5 bases from J; bases unmatched to any gene: 2. CDR1 and CDR2 from the germline V gene are DFQATT and SNEGSKA (reference sequence). This CDR3 comprises 12 residues. CDR3 amino acids: CSARDRGDEQYF. The CDR3 coding sequence is TGCAGTGCTAGGGACAGGGGAGACGAGCAGTACTTC.

This clonotype was counted a few times. The V call is TRBV6-5, the J call TRBJ1-4; D gene uncertain. The germline V gene has CDR1 MNHEY and CDR2 SVGAGI. Trimming left V 8 bases short and J 7 bases short, with 14 bases between. CDR3 length: 13 amino acids. The CDR3: CASAPGRTEKLFF. CDR3 nucleotide sequence: TGTGCCAGCGCGCCGGGAAGGACTGAAAAACTGTTTTTT.

The table lists this clonotype with a few counts. CDR3 in amino acids: CASSNLGASEQYF. CDR3 DNA sequence: TGTGCCAGCAGCAATTTAGGAGCATCCGAGCAGTACTTC. The V call is TRBV14, the J call TRBJ2-7; D unresolved. The CDR3 sequence is 13 residues long. Trimming removed 5 bases from V and 6 bases from J, with 14 bases in between. Germline V lookup: CDR1 SGHDN, CDR2 FVKESK.

A note on this clonotype: At one end the junction does not follow the germline gene, possibly because of a read error. The V and J genes are TRBV29-1 and TRBJ2-7; TRBD1 matches at 9 bases. The germline V gene encodes CDR1 SQVTM and CDR2 ANQGSEA. The CDR3 covers 12 residues. Here the CDR3 DNA reads TGCGGCGTTGCGGACAGGGGAGACGAGCAGTACTTC. It encodes CGVADRGDEQYF.

This clonotype was seen a few times. The V gene is TRBV29-1, the J gene TRBJ1-1, with D perhaps matching TRBD1 (6 bases). Germline values: CDR1 SQVTM, CDR2 ANQGSEA. V was shortened by 4 bases and J by 5 bases, with 11 bases between the two germline ends. This CDR3 is built from 12 residues. CDR3 region: CSVGTRGTEAFF. The CDR3, as DNA: TGCAGCGTTGGTACCAGGGGTACTGAAGCTTTCTTT.

This chain connects TRBV4-1 to TRBJ2-7, with 8 bases identical to TRBD1. This CDR3 spans 16 amino acids. Germline loops: CDR1 MGHRA, CDR2 YSYEKL. Trimming took 0 bases from V and 0 from J; bases not matched to a gene: 4. The CDR3 here is CASSQEWTGLSYEQYF. The CDR3 coding sequence is TGCGCCAGCAGCCAAGAGTGGACAGGGCTCTCCTACGAGCAGTACTTC.

This clonotype was counted between two and nine times. V usage is TRBV12-3 or TRBV12-4 and J usage is TRBJ1-2; the match to TRBD1 covers 7 bases. The CDR3 covers 14 residues. V trimming: 4 bases; J trimming: 5 bases; junction bases outside the gene matches: 7. Here the CDR3 reads CASSSTGWGYGYTF. For the CDR3, the DNA is TGTGCCAGCAGTTCGACAGGGTGGGGATATGGCTACACCTTC.

As concerns this clonotype: At one of its ends the junction is not consistent with the germline gene, which may arise from a read error. The CDR3 bases are TGTGCAAGTACGGAAAAGGCCTATGGCTACACCTTC. Its translation: CASTEKAYGYTF. This chain links TRBV19 with TRBJ1-2; no firm D call. The CDR3 consists of 12 residues. Germline V gene data show CDR1 as LNHDA and CDR2 as SQIVND (reference sequence).

This chain joins TRBV7-2 and TRBJ2-5; D is uncertain. Trimming left V 5 bases short and J 2 bases short, with 15 bases between. This CDR3 spans 15 amino acids. Looked up from germline, CDR1 is SGHTA and CDR2 is FQGNSA. In nucleotides, the CDR3 is TGTGCCAGCAGCCTAATTATGTTATCTCAAGAGACCCAGTACTTC. Protein sequence: CASSLIMLSQETQYF.

The chain has TRBV7-2 and TRBJ2-3, with D maybe TRBD1 (6 bases). Deletions cut 8 bases from V and 6 bases from J, with 15 bases between. The CDR3 runs to 13 residues. Germline V gene sequence: CDR1 SGHTA, CDR2 FQGNSA. The CDR3, as DNA: TGTGCCAGCCAAGGACAGTTAAGGGATACGCAGTATTTT. Translation gives CASQGQLRDTQYF. The variable domain in full, with the rest retrieved from reference TRBV7-2 and TRBJ2-3, is GAGVSQSPSNKVTEKGKDVELRCDPISGHTALYWYRQSLGQGLEFLIYFQGNSAPDKSGLPSDRFSAERTGGSVSTLTIQRTQQEDSAVYLCASQGQLRDTQYFGPGTRLTVL.